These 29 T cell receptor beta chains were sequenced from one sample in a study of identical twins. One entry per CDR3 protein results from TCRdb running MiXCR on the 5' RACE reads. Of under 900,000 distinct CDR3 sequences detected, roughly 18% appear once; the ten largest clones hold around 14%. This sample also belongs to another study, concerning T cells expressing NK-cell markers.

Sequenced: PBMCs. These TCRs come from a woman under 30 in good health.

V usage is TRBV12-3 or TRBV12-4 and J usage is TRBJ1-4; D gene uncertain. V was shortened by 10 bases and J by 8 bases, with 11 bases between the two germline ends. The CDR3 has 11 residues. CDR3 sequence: CAIGSREKLFF. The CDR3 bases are TGTGCCATCGGGTCTCGGGAAAAACTGTTTTTT.

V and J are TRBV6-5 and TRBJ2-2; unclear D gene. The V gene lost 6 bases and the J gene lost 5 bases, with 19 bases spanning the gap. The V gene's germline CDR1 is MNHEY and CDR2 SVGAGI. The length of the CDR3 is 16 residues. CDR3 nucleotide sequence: TGTGCCAGCAGCGACTCAAGTCGGACCGCTACCGGGGAGCTGTTTTTT. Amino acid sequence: CASSDSSRTATGELFF.

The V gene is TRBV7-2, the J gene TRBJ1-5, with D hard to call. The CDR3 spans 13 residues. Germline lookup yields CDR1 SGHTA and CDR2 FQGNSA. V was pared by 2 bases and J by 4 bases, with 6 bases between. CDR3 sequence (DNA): TGTGCCAGCAGCTTATACAGAAATCAGCCCCAGCATTTT. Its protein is CASSLYRNQPQHF.

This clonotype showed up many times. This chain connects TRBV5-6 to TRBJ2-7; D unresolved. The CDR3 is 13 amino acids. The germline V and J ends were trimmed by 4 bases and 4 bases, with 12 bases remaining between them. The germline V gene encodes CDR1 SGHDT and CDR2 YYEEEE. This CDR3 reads CASSLPHNYEQYF. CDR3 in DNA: TGTGCCAGCAGCCTGCCCCATAATTACGAGCAGTACTTC.

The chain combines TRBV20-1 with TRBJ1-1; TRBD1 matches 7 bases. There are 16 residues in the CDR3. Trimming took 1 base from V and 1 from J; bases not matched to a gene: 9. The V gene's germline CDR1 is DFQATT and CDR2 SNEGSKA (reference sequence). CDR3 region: CSARAERTGWNTEAFF. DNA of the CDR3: TGCAGTGCTAGAGCCGAACGGACAGGATGGAACACTGAAGCTTTCTTT.

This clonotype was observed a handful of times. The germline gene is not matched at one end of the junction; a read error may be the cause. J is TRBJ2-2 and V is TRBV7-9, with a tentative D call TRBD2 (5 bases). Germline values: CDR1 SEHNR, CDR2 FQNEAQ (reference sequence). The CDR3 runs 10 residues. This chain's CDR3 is CASSSSGLVF. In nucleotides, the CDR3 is TGTGCCAGCAGCTCAAGCGGTCTGGTTTTT.

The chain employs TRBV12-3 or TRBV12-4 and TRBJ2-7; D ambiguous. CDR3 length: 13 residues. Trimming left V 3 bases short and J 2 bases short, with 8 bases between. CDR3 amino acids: CASSFSTAYEQYF. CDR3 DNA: TGTGCCAGCAGTTTCTCTACAGCCTACGAGCAGTACTTC.

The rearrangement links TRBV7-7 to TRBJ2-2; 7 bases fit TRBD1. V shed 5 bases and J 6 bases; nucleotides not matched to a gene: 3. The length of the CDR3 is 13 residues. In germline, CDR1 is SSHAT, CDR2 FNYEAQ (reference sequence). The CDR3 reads CASSVDRAGELFF. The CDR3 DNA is TGTGCCAGCAGCGTTGACAGGGCCGGGGAGCTGTTTTTT.

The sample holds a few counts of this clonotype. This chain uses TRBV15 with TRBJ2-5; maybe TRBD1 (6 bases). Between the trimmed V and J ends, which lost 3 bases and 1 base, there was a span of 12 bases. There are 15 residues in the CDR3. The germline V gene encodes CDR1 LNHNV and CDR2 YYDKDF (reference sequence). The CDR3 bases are TGTGCCACCAGCAGCCGGGACAACTTCCAAGAGACCCAGTACTTC. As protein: CATSSRDNFQETQYF.

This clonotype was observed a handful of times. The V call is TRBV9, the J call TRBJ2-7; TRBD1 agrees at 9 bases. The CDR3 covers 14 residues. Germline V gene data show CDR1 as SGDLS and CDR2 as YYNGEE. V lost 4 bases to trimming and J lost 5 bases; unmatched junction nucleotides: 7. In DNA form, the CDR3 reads TGTGCCAGCAGCCCAGGACAGGGGTGGAACGAGCAGTACTTC. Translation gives CASSPGQGWNEQYF.

The CDR3 bases are TGCAGTGCTCCCCGAGGGGGGTTGGACGAGCAGTACTTC. Translation: CSAPRGGLDEQYF. V is TRBV20-1 and J is TRBJ2-7; D may correspond to TRBD1 or TRBD2 (6 bases each). The length of the CDR3 is 13 residues. In germline, CDR1 is DFQATT, CDR2 SNEGSKA (reference sequence). Trimming left V 5 bases short and J 5 bases short, with 16 bases between.

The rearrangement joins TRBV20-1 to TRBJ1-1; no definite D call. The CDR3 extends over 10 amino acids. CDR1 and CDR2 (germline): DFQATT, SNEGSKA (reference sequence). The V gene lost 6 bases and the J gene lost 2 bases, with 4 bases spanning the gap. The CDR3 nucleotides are TGCAGTGCACCAAACACTGAAGCTTTCTTT. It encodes CSAPNTEAFF.

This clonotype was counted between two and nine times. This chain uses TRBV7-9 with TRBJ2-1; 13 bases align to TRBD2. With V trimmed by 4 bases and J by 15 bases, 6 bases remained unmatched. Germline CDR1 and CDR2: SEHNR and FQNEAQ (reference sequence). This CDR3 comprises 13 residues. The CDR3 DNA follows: TGTGCCAGCAGCTCAGGGACTAGCGGGACCCGGTTCTTC. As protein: CASSSGTSGTRFF.

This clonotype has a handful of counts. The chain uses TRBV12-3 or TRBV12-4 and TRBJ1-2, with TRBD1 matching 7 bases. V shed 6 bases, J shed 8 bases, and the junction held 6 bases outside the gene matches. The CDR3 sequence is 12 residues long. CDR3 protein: CASRETGIGYTF. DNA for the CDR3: TGTGCCAGCAGAGAGACAGGGATCGGCTACACCTTC.

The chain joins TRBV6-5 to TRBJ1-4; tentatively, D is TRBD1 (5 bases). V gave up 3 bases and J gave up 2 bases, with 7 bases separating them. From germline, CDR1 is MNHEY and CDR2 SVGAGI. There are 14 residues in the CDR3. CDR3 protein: CASSYQGTNEKLFF. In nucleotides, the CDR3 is TGTGCCAGCAGTTATCAGGGCACTAATGAAAAACTGTTTTTT.

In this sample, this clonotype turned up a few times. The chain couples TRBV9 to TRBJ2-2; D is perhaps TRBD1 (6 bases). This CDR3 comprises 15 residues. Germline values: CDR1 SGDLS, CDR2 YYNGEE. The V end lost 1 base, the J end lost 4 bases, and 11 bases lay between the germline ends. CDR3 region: CASSVLGASTGELFF. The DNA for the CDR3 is TGTGCCAGCAGCGTACTGGGGGCTAGCACCGGGGAGCTGTTTTTT.

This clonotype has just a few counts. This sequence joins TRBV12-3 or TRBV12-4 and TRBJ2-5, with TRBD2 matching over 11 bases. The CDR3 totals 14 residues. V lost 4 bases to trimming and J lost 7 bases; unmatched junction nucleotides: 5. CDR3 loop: CASSWTSGPGTQYF. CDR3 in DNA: TGTGCCAGCAGTTGGACTAGCGGGCCCGGGACCCAGTACTTC.

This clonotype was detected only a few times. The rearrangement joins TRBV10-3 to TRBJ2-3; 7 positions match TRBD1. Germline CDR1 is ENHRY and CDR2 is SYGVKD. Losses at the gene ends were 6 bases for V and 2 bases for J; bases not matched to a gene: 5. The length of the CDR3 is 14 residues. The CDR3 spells CAISPTGITDTQYF. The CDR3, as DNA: TGTGCCATCAGCCCGACAGGGATCACAGATACGCAGTATTTT.

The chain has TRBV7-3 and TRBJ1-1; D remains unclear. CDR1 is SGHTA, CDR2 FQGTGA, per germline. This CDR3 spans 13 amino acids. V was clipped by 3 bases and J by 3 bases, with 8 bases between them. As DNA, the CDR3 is TGTGCCAGCAGCTTTGGACTGTACACTGAAGCTTTCTTT. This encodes CASSFGLYTEAFF.

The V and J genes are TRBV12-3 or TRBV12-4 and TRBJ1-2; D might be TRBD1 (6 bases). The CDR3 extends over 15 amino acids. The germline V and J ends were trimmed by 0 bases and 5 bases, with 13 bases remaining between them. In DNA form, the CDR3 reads TGTGCCAGCAGTTTAGCCCCGGGGGCGAGATATGGCTACACCTTC. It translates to CASSLAPGARYGYTF.

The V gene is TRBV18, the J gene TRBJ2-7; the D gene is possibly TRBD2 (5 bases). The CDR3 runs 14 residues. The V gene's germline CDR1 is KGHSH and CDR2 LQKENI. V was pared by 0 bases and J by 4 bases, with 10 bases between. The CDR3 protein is CASSPPGKRYEQYF. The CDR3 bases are TGTGCCAGCTCACCACCAGGGAAGCGGTACGAGCAGTACTTC.

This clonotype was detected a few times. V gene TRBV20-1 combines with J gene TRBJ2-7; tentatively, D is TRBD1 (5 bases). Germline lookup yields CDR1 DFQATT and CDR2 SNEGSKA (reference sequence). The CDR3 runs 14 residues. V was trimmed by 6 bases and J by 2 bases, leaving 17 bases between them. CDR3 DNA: TGCAGTGCCCTGACAGTTCAACCGCCCTACGAGCAGTACTTC. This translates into CSALTVQPPYEQYF.

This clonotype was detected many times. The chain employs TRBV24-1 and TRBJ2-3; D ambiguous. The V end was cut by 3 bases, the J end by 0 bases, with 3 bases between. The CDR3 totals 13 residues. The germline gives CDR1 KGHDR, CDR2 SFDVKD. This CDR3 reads CATSDPSTDTQYF. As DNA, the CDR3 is TGTGCCACCAGTGATCCAAGCACAGATACGCAGTATTTT.

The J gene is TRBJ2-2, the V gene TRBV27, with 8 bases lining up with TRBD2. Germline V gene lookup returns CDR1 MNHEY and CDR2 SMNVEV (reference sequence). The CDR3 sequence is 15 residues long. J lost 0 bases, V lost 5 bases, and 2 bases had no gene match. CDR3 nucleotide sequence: TGTGCCAGCAGTAGCGGGAGCACGAACACCGGGGAGCTGTTTTTT. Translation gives CASSSGSTNTGELFF.

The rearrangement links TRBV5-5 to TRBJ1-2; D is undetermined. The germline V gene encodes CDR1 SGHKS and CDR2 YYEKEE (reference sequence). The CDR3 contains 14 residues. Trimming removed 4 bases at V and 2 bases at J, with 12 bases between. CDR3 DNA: TGTGCCAGCAGCCCTTCGGGATTGAACTATGGCTACACCTTC. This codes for CASSPSGLNYGYTF.

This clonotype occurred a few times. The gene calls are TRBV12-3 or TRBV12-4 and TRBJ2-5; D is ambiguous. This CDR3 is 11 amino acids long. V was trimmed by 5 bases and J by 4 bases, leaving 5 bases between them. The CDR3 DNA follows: TGTGCCAGCAGTGGAGCAGAGACCCAGTACTTC. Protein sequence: CASSGAETQYF.

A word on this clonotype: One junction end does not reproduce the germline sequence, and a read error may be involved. The CDR3 reads CASRESDRAADTQYF. Here the CDR3 DNA reads TGCGCCAGCAGGGAGTCGGACCGTGCGGCGGATACGCAGTATTTT. This chain joins TRBV10-2 and TRBJ2-3; D not certain. CDR3 length equals 15 residues. The germline V gene has CDR1 WSHSY and CDR2 SAAADI.

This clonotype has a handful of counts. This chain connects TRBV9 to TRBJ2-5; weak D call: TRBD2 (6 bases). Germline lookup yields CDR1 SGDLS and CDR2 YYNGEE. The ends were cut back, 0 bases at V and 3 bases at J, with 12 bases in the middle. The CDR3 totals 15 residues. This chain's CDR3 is CASSVAGWGEETQYF. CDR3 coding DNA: TGTGCCAGCAGCGTAGCTGGGTGGGGGGAAGAGACCCAGTACTTC.

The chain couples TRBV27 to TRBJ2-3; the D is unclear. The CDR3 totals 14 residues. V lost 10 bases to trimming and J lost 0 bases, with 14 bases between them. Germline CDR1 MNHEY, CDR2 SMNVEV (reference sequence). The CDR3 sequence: CATPQRPSTDTQYF. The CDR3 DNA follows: TGTGCCACCCCCCAAAGACCTAGCACAGATACGCAGTATTTT.